These 23 T cell receptor beta chains originate from one sample sequenced in a study of HIV-infected patients and healthy controls (dated by TCRdb to the mid-2010s). The library relied on 5' RACE. Reads for this sample came from an Illumina MiSeq. In-frame beta chains were kept once TCRdb had trimmed the public reads at Q25 with fastp and called clones with MiXCR. Each CDR3 protein gets just one entry, which takes the most common genes and DNA from the rows behind it. This sample gives under 70,000 distinct CDR3 sequences in total; less than 20% of them show up just once. The top ten hold more than 1.3% of the sample. The sequencing sample was made of CD4+ T cells from blood. The receptors stem from a human donor in good health.

This chain links TRBV7-3 with TRBJ2-3; TRBD1 aligns across 8 bases. The CDR3 extends over 18 amino acids. V shed 5 bases, J shed 2 bases, and the junction held 15 bases outside the gene matches. Looked up from germline, CDR1 is SGHTA and CDR2 is FQGTGA. The CDR3 protein is CASSQAGLGQVNTDTQYF. CDR3 bases: TGTGCCAGCAGCCAAGCCGGGCTGGGACAGGTGAACACAGATACGCAGTATTTT. Using reference TRBV7-3 and TRBJ2-3 for the parts outside the CDR3, the full variable domain is GAGVSQTPSNKVTEKGKYVELRCDPISGHTALYWYRQSLGQGPEFLIYFQGTGAADDSGLPNDRFFAVRPEGSVSTLKIQRTERGDSAVYLCASSQAGLGQVNTDTQYFGPGTRLTVL.

This clonotype was picked up many times. The V and J genes are TRBV7-2 and TRBJ2-5; D gene uncertain. From germline, CDR1 is SGHTA and CDR2 FQGNSA. V was trimmed by 1 base and J by 2 bases, leaving 14 bases between them. CDR3 length equals 16 residues. The CDR3 sequence is CASSLGHGQKQETQYF. The DNA of the CDR3 is TGTGCCAGCAGCTTAGGGCATGGGCAGAAACAAGAGACCCAGTACTTC.

This clonotype was counted many times. The chain carries TRBV20-1 and TRBJ2-5, with TRBD2 identical over 9 bases. CDR3 length equals 16 residues. Trimming removed 0 bases from V and 2 bases from J; junction bases left unmatched: 7. The germline V gene encodes CDR1 DFQATT and CDR2 SNEGSKA (reference sequence). CDR3 region: CSARDTSGPKQETQYF. DNA of the CDR3: TGCAGTGCTAGAGATACTAGCGGGCCCAAACAAGAGACCCAGTACTTC.

The table lists this clonotype with many counts. J is TRBJ1-2 and V is TRBV10-3, with 7 bases lining up with TRBD1. Germline trimming cut 3 bases from V and 8 bases from J; bases unmatched to any gene: 12. The CDR3 extends over 15 amino acids. Germline CDR1 and CDR2: ENHRY and SYGVKD. The CDR3 protein is CAISDLEGGVYGYTF. In DNA form, the CDR3 reads TGTGCCATCAGTGATTTAGAAGGGGGCGTATACGGCTACACCTTC.

This clonotype was picked up a small number of times. The J gene is TRBJ2-3, the V gene TRBV5-1, with 8 bases fitting TRBD1. This CDR3 comprises 15 residues. Germline V gives CDR1 SGHRS, CDR2 YFSETQ. J lost 3 bases, V lost 4 bases, and 7 bases had no gene match. The CDR3 DNA is TGCGCCAGCAGCCAAACAGGGGGTTGGACAGATACGCAGTATTTT. Amino acids: CASSQTGGWTDTQYF.

The genes are TRBV20-1 and TRBJ1-6; D uncertain. CDR3 length: 14 residues. Trimming left V 1 base short and J 7 bases short, with 11 bases between. Per germline, CDR1 DFQATT and CDR2 SNEGSKA (reference sequence). In nucleotides, the CDR3 is TGCAGTGCTAGAGGGTACGACAAGAATTCACCCCTCCACTTT. It codes for CSARGYDKNSPLHF.

This clonotype was picked up many times. This chain joins TRBV2 and TRBJ2-1, with 7 bases fitting TRBD2. The J segment lost 7 bases and the V segment lost 5 bases, leaving 11 bases of the junction unmatched. This CDR3 has 15 residues. Looked up from germline, CDR1 is SNHLY and CDR2 is FYNNEI. CDR3 amino acids: CASSYVAGKGNEQFF. As DNA, the CDR3 is TGTGCCAGCAGTTACGTAGCGGGCAAGGGAAATGAGCAGTTCTTC.

This clonotype was recorded at least ten times. V usage is TRBV20-1 and J usage is TRBJ2-7, with D possibly matching TRBD1 (6 bases). The germline V gene encodes CDR1 DFQATT and CDR2 SNEGSKA (reference sequence). V was clipped by 0 bases and J by 6 bases, with 18 bases between them. The CDR3 extends over 15 amino acids. CDR3 in amino acids: CSAREGGREGGEQYF. CDR3 nucleotides: TGCAGTGCTAGAGAGGGCGGCAGGGAAGGGGGCGAGCAGTACTTC.

This clonotype was seen a handful of times. The gene calls are TRBV9 and TRBJ2-1, with 8 bases identical to TRBD2. There are 16 residues in the CDR3. Germline CDR1 SGDLS, CDR2 YYNGEE. J gave up 5 bases and V 0 bases, and 7 bases lay outside the gene matches. The CDR3 nucleotides are TGTGCCAGCAGCGTAGCTCCGGGACTAGTAAACAATGAGCAGTTCTTC. Protein product: CASSVAPGLVNNEQFF.

The genes are TRBV29-1 and TRBJ2-3; 8 nucleotides agree with TRBD2. Trimming took 5 bases from V and 0 from J; bases not matched to a gene: 4. The CDR3 has 14 amino acids. Per germline, CDR1 SQVTM and CDR2 ANQGSEA. The DNA of the CDR3 is TGCAGCGTTAGGCCTAGCGGGAGCACAGATACGCAGTATTTT. As protein: CSVRPSGSTDTQYF.

In its sample, this clonotype was seen many times. The V call is TRBV12-3 or TRBV12-4, the J call TRBJ1-1; tentative D call: TRBD1 (6 bases). This CDR3 is 13 amino acids long. The V gene lost 7 bases and the J gene lost 1 base, with 10 bases spanning the gap. The CDR3 spells CASTTQGNTEAFF. CDR3 coding DNA: TGTGCCAGCACGACACAGGGGAACACTGAAGCTTTCTTT.

The chain links TRBV6-2 or TRBV6-3 to TRBJ2-1, with 9 bases aligning to TRBD1. The CDR3 is 16 residues long. V shed 3 bases, J shed 1 base, and the junction held 4 bases outside the gene matches. Looked up from germline, CDR1 is MNHEY and CDR2 is SVGEGT. The CDR3: CASSYMTGGSYNEQFF. The CDR3 region has the DNA TGTGCCAGCAGTTATATGACAGGGGGATCCTACAATGAGCAGTTCTTC.

This clonotype was detected a few times. The rearrangement joins TRBV10-3 to TRBJ1-2, with 8 bases matching TRBD1. The CDR3 consists of 14 residues. V lost 6 bases, J lost 0 bases, and 3 bases stayed unmatched. The germline V gene has CDR1 ENHRY and CDR2 SYGVKD. In DNA form, the CDR3 reads TGTGCCATCAGCCCAGGGGGCTCTAACTATGGCTACACCTTC. Translating it yields CAISPGGSNYGYTF.

This clonotype was counted at least ten times. The chain uses TRBV6-6 and TRBJ1-1; D uncertain. The CDR3 consists of 13 residues. Trimming pared 5 bases from V and 1 base from J, leaving 8 bases between. Germline V CDR1 and CDR2: MNHNY, SVGAGI (reference sequence). The CDR3 here is CASSPPGNTEAFF. The CDR3 DNA sequence: TGTGCCAGCAGTCCGCCGGGGAACACTGAAGCTTTCTTT.

This clonotype was recorded at least ten times. The chain joins TRBV3-1 to TRBJ2-2; 8 bases are shared with TRBD1. CDR1 and CDR2 from the germline V gene are LGHDT and YNNKEL (reference sequence). The CDR3 consists of 14 residues. V lost 4 bases, J lost 7 bases, and 5 bases stayed unmatched. Written as DNA, the CDR3 is TGTGCCAGCAGCCTAGGACAGGGAGTCGGGGAGCTGTTTTTT. Its protein product is CASSLGQGVGELFF.

The chain couples TRBV4-1 to TRBJ2-7; D might be TRBD1 (5 bases). Per the germline V gene, CDR1 is MGHRA and CDR2 is YSYEKL. This CDR3 region has 15 residues. The V end was cut by 1 base, the J end by 3 bases, with 13 bases between. The CDR3 protein is CASSQVFQGRYEQYF. The DNA for the CDR3 is TGCGCCAGCAGCCAAGTATTTCAGGGTCGCTACGAGCAGTACTTC.

This clonotype was seen a few times. The chain recombines TRBV19 with TRBJ1-6; 9 bases line up with TRBD1. V lost 7 bases to trimming and J lost 10 bases; unmatched junction nucleotides: 8. From germline, CDR1 is LNHDA and CDR2 SQIVND (reference sequence). The CDR3 loop spans 14 amino acids. CDR3 nucleotide sequence: TGTGCCAGTACCGCGGGACAGGGTAGATCACCCCTCCACTTT. Its protein product is CASTAGQGRSPLHF.

This rearrangement joins TRBV2 to TRBJ2-5; 11 bases are a match to TRBD2. The trim removed 6 bases at V and 4 bases at J, leaving 7 bases unmatched. Germline CDR1 is SNHLY and CDR2 is FYNNEI. CDR3 size: 15 residues. The CDR3 DNA is TGTGCCAGCAGCGAAATTAGCGGGAGGGTAGAGACCCAGTACTTC. This encodes CASSEISGRVETQYF.

V and J are TRBV30 and TRBJ1-6; D remains unclear. CDR3 length: 14 residues. Germline V CDR1 and CDR2: GTSNPN, SVGIG (reference sequence). Trimming removed 0 bases from V and 7 bases from J, with 10 bases in between. The CDR3 DNA is TGTGCCTGGAGTGTACATGTCTCAAATTCACCCCTCCACTTT. This codes for CAWSVHVSNSPLHF.

The chain couples TRBV6-6 to TRBJ2-7; 8 bases are shared with TRBD1. J lost 5 bases, V lost 0 bases, and 12 bases had no gene match. Germline CDR1 and CDR2: MNHNY and SVGAGI (reference sequence). The CDR3 totals 17 residues. For the CDR3, the DNA is TGTGCCAGCAGTTACTCGACGGGGCCAGGGGGCTTCCACGAGCAGTACTTC. Its translation: CASSYSTGPGGFHEQYF.

This clonotype has ten or more counts. The V gene is TRBV29-1, the J gene TRBJ1-6, with 8 bases matching TRBD1. Looked up from germline, CDR1 is SQVTM and CDR2 is ANQGSEA. This CDR3 is built from 14 residues. V shed 6 bases, J shed 6 bases, and the junction held 7 bases outside the gene matches. The CDR3 is CSVSTGGGNSPLHF. The CDR3 nucleotides read TGCAGCGTCAGCACAGGGGGTGGTAATTCACCCCTCCACTTT.

This clonotype was found a few times. The chain employs TRBV4-1 and TRBJ2-7, with D perhaps TRBD2 (6 bases). This CDR3 is built from 15 residues. CDR1 is MGHRA and CDR2 is YSYEKL in the germline V gene. The V and J ends lost 2 bases and 9 bases respectively, with 20 bases between them. The CDR3 DNA follows: TGCGCCAGCAGCCAACTCCCGACATCCCCGGAGGGGCAGTACTTC. Residues: CASSQLPTSPEGQYF.

By proportion, this clonotype is medium-sized. CDR3 in DNA: TGTGCCAGCAGCCAAGGGAGGAATCAGCCCCAGCATTTT. Translation: CASSQGRNQPQHF. The V and J genes are TRBV3-1 and TRBJ1-5; D not resolved. Germline CDR1 and CDR2: LGHDT and YNNKEL (reference sequence). Trimming removed 1 base at V and 4 bases at J, with 5 bases between. The CDR3 is 13 residues long.